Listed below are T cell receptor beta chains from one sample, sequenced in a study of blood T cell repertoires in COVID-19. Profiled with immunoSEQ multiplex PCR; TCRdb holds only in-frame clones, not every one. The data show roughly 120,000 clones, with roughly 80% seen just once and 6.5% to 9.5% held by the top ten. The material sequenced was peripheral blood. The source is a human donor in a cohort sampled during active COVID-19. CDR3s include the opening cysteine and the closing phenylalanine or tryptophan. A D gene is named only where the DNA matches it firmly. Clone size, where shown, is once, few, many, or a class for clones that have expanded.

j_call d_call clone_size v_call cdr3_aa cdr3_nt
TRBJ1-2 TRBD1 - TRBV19 CASSQRQGGGYGYTF TGTGCCAGTTCCCAAAGACAGGGAGGAGGCTATGGCTACACCTTC
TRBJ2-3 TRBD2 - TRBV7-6 CASSLSGINTDTQYF TGTGCCAGCAGTCTGAGCGGGATTAACACAGATACGCAGTATTTT
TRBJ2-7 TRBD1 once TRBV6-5 CASSPGTGDYGEQYF TGTGCCAGCAGTCCCGGGACAGGGGACTACGGCGAGCAGTACTTC
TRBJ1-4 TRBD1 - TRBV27 CASSSGQGLEKLFF TGTGCCAGCAGTTCCGGACAGGGGCTTGAAAAACTGTTTTTT
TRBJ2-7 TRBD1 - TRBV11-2 CASSPPGQGFEQYF TGTGCCAGCAGCCCCCCGGGACAGGGGTTCGAGCAGTACTTC
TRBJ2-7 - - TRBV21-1 CASSKQGGGYEQYF TGTGCCAGCAGCAAACAGGGGGGTGGCTACGAGCAGTACTTC
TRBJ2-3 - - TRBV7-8 CASSLRDTQYF TGTGCCAGCAGCTTACGAGATACGCAGTATTTT
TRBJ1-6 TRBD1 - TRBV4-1 CASSHADRDSPLHF TGCGCCAGCAGCCACGCGGACAGGGATTCACCCCTCCACTTT
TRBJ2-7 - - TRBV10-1 CASSAAGSYEQYF TGCGCCAGCAGCGCCGCGGGTTCCTACGAGCAGTACTTC
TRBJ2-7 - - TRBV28 CASKRAEVSYEQYF TGTGCCAGCAAAAGAGCGGAGGTATCTTACGAGCAGTACTTC
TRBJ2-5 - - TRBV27 CASSIGQRGLETQYF TGTGCCAGCAGTATAGGACAGAGGGGGTTAGAGACCCAGTACTTC
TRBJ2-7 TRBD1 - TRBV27 CASSPGTVFYEQYF TGTGCCAGCAGTCCCGGGACAGTGTTCTACGAGCAGTACTTC